One and the same sample provided the 14 T cell receptor beta chains below, sequenced in a study of cytomegalovirus exposure and HLA in healthy donors. PCR involved 60 Vbeta and 13 Jbeta primers. Profiled with immunoSEQ multiplex PCR; TCRdb holds only in-frame clones, not every one. The table lists fewer than 130,000 clones, approximately 79% of them singletons, with about 6.8% in the top ten. The sample taken for sequencing was PBMCs. Source of these receptors: a man aged 25-40 years in good health and CMV-seropositive.

The chain combines TRBV7-3 with TRBJ1-1; no definite D call. The V gene's germline CDR1 is SGHTA and CDR2 FQGTGA. Deletions cut 5 bases from V and 1 base from J, with 8 bases between. The length of the CDR3 is 13 residues. The CDR3 nucleotides read TGTGCCAGCAGCCTTTCCCGGAACACTGAAGCTTTCTTT. Translating gives CASSLSRNTEAFF.

The chain couples TRBV7-2 to TRBJ1-2; D is undetermined. The CDR3 covers 13 residues. V dropped 1 base and J dropped 2 bases, with 5 bases sitting between them. Germline CDR1 and CDR2: SGHTA and FQGNSA. As DNA, the CDR3 is TGTGCCAGCAGCTTAGTAGCGAACTATGGCTACACCTTC. It yields the protein CASSLVANYGYTF.

This chain uses TRBV5-6 with TRBJ1-1, with a weak D call TRBD1 (5 bases). The CDR3 spans 11 residues. Germline CDR1 is SGHDT and CDR2 is YYEEEE. Between the trimmed V and J ends, which lost 7 bases and 7 bases, there was a span of 11 bases. DNA of the CDR3: TGTGCCAGCGCCTTAGGGGTTGAAGCTTTCTTT. The encoded protein is CASALGVEAFF.

V is TRBV28 and J is TRBJ1-2; D gene unclear. Germline loops: CDR1 MDHEN, CDR2 SYDVKM. Between the trimmed V and J ends, which lost 3 bases and 6 bases, there was a span of 5 bases. This CDR3 is 11 amino acids long. The CDR3 DNA follows: TGTGCCAGCAGTTTGAGGGATGGCTACACCTTC. Protein: CASSLRDGYTF.

The gene calls are TRBV27 and TRBJ2-2, with D perhaps matching TRBD2 (8 bases). Looked up from germline, CDR1 is MNHEY and CDR2 is SMNVEV (reference sequence). The CDR3 loop spans 19 amino acids. The V end was cut by 3 bases, the J end by 4 bases, with 24 bases between. The CDR3 here is CASSLSRLASRGLTGELFF. CDR3 coding DNA: TGTGCCAGCAGTTTGTCCCGACTAGCGTCAAGGGGGCTCACCGGGGAGCTGTTTTTT.

The chain uses TRBV19 and TRBJ1-3; D is perhaps TRBD1 (6 bases). The length of the CDR3 is 15 residues. Germline assignment: CDR1 LNHDA and CDR2 SQIVND (reference sequence). V dropped 4 bases and J dropped 3 bases, with 13 bases sitting between them. The CDR3 DNA sequence: TGTGCCAGTAGTAGGACCCAGGGGAATGGAAACACCATATATTTT. Its translation is CASSRTQGNGNTIYF.

The chain recombines TRBV7-3 with TRBJ2-7, with 9 bases fitting TRBD1. Germline trimming cut 5 bases from V and 2 bases from J; bases unmatched to any gene: 10. Per the germline V gene, CDR1 is SGHTA and CDR2 is FQGTGA. There are 16 residues in the CDR3. CDR3 in DNA: TGTGCCAGCAGCGCGCGACCGGGACAGGGAACCTACGAGCAGTACTTC. It yields the protein CASSARPGQGTYEQYF.

The genes are TRBV6-4 and TRBJ1-1; TRBD1 is a possible D gene (5 bases). The germline CDR1 and CDR2 sequences are MRHNA and SNTAGT. The ends were cut back, 4 bases at V and 5 bases at J, with 11 bases in the middle. The CDR3 contains 13 residues. The CDR3 is CASSAREGTEAFF. The CDR3 DNA follows: TGTGCCAGCAGTGCCAGGGAGGGGACTGAAGCTTTCTTT.

This chain uses TRBV7-9 with TRBJ1-2; D might be TRBD1 (6 bases). Germline lookup yields CDR1 SEHNR and CDR2 FQNEAQ (reference sequence). The CDR3 length is 15 residues. Trimming stripped 3 bases from V and 2 bases from J, with 13 bases between. The CDR3 here is CASSLETGGNYGYTF. CDR3 nucleotide sequence: TGTGCCAGCAGCTTGGAGACAGGCGGGAACTATGGCTACACCTTC. Complete variable domain (other parts from reference TRBV7-9 and TRBJ1-2): DTGVSQNPRHKITKRGQNVTFRCDPISEHNRLYWYRQTLGQGPEFLTYFQNEAQLEKSRLLSDRFSAERPKGSFSTLEIQRTEQGDSAMYLCASSLETGGNYGYTFGSGTRLTVV.

The table lists this clone with a count of one. Other DNA sequences from this sample encode an identical CDR3 as well. The V call is TRBV19, the J call TRBJ2-2; 7 bases align to TRBD2. The germline CDR1 and CDR2 sequences are LNHDA and SQIVND (reference sequence). The trim removed 1 base at V and 5 bases at J, leaving 1 base unmatched. This CDR3 region has 14 residues. The CDR3 region has the DNA TGTGCCAGTAGTATAGGGGGGGGAACCGGGGAGCTGTTTTTT. It encodes CASSIGGGTGELFF.

The J gene is TRBJ1-1, the V gene TRBV2; TRBD1 agrees at 7 bases. After removal of 1 base from V and 4 bases from J, the junction contained 3 bases not matched to a gene. Germline V gene data show CDR1 as SNHLY and CDR2 as FYNNEI. CDR3 length: 14 residues. The DNA for the CDR3 is TGTGCCAGCAGTGAAGTAAACAGGGGCACTGAAGCTTTCTTT. Residues: CASSEVNRGTEAFF. Variable domain in full (rest from reference TRBV2 and TRBJ1-1): EPEVTQTPSHQVTQMGQEVILRCVPISNHLYFYWYRQILGQKVEFLVSFYNNEISEKSEIFDDQFSVERPDGSNFTLKIRSTKLEDSAMYFCASSEVNRGTEAFFGQGTRLTVV.

This clone was counted only a few times. The chain recombines TRBV5-1 with TRBJ2-1; D not certain. Germline CDR1 and CDR2: SGHRS and YFSETQ. V lost 4 bases and J 6 bases, leaving 8 bases between the germline ends. This CDR3 contains 12 residues. CDR3 sequence (DNA): TGCGCCAGCAGCCTCACTCCCAATGAGCAGTTCTTC. As protein: CASSLTPNEQFF.

This chain links TRBV7-2 with TRBJ2-1; perhaps TRBD2 as D (5 bases). Germline V CDR1 and CDR2: SGHTA, FQGNSA. The germline V and J ends were trimmed by 8 bases and 6 bases, with 17 bases remaining between them. This CDR3 comprises 14 residues. CDR3 DNA: TGTGCCAGCCACATGCGGGCTGTGGGCAATGAGCAGTTCTTC. Amino acids: CASHMRAVGNEQFF.

The chain carries TRBV4-3 and TRBJ2-7; 9 bases map to TRBD1. V lost 2 bases, J lost 3 bases, and 5 bases stayed unmatched. The CDR3 covers 15 residues. Germline values: CDR1 LGHNA, CDR2 YSLEER. This CDR3 reads CASSQTPGQGYEQYF. The CDR3, as DNA: TGCGCCAGCAGCCAAACACCGGGACAGGGCTACGAGCAGTACTTC.